This paragraph reports one TCR beta chain. Antigen: not known. Germline V lookup: CDR1 MGHRA, CDR2 YSYEKL. This CDR3 has 14 amino acids. Deletions cut 4 bases from V and 3 bases from J, with 12 bases between. This entry is derived from a study of cytotoxic CD8 clonotypes in ibrutinib-treated CLL. Assay: immunoSEQ multiplex PCR; the TCRdb copy retains only in-frame clones and omits some. This table holds roughly 170,000 clones, 70% to 85% found once. Findings and limits, study-wide: Shared public clonotypes were rare, and on treatment they either got smaller or stayed the same.

Here the sequenced sample was PBMCs, taken after 24 months of ibrutinib treatment. The sequence derives from a human donor with chronic lymphocytic leukemia. The chain combines TRBV4-1 with TRBJ1-1; D might be TRBD1 (5 bases). The CDR3 DNA reads as TGCGCCAGCAGCCTTAAAGGGGACGACACTGAAGCTTTCTTT. It encodes CASSLKGDDTEAFF.